This record looks at one T cell receptor (beta chain) sequence and its context. The CDR3 has 12 residues. V was clipped by 3 bases and J by 5 bases, with 6 bases between them. Germline CDR1 and CDR2: KGHSH and LQKENI. This sample is part of a study of blood T cell repertoires in COVID-19. Study summary: Before being deemed recovered, Cohort 3 donors had two negative PCRs, clearance, or symptom resolution. In each case, the material was cDNA or gDNA derived from T cells, B-cell-depleted T cells, or PBMCs. Both acute and convalescent COVID-19 samples were obtained from the United States, Italy and Spain.

Allocation to cohorts depended on clinical history reported by the participants. This table comes from immunoSEQ multiplex PCR, and its TCRdb copy is limited to in-frame clones, with some not included. The sample gives about 190,000 clones, roughly 86% of which show up once; under 30% is in the top ten. This chain uses TRBV18 with TRBJ2-3; D unclear. The source material was PBMCs or T cells enriched from blood (not recorded which). The receptor comes from a woman in her thirties or forties in a cohort exposed to, infected with or recovered from COVID-19 (not recorded which). The CDR3, as DNA: TGTGCCAGCTCACCGGGCGTAGATACGCAGTATTTT. Translating gives CASSPGVDTQYF. The full variable domain, with the rest looked up from reference TRBV18 and TRBJ2-3, is NAGVMQNPRHLVRRRGQEARLRCSPMKGHSHVYWYRQLPEEGLKFMVYLQKENIIDESGMPKERFSAEFPKEGPSILRIQQVVRGDSAAYFCASSPGVDTQYFGPGTRLTVL.